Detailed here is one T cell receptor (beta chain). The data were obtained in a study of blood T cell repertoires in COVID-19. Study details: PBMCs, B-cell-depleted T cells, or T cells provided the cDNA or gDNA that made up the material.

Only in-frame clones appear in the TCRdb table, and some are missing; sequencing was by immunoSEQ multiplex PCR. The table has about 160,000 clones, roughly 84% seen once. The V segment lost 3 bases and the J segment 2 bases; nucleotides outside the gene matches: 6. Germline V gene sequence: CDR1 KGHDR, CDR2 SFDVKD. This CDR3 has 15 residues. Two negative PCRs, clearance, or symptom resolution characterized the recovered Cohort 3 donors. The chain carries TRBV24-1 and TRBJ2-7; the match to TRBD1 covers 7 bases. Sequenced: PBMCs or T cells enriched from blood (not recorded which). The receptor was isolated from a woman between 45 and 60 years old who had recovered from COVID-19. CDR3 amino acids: CATSDPRQGPYEQYF. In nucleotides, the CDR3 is TGTGCCACCAGTGATCCCCGACAGGGACCCTACGAGCAGTACTTC.